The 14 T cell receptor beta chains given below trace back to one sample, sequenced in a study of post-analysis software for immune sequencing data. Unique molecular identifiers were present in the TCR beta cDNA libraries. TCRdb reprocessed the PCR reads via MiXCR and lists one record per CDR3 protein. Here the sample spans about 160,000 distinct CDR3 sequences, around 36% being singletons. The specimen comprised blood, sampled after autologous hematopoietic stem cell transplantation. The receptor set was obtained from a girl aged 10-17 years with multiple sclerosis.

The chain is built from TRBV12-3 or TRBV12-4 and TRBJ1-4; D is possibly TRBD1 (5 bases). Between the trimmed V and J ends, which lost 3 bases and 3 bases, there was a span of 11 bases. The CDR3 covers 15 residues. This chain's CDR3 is CASSFVTGPNEKLFF. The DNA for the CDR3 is TGTGCCAGCAGTTTTGTAACAGGTCCTAATGAAAAACTGTTTTTT.

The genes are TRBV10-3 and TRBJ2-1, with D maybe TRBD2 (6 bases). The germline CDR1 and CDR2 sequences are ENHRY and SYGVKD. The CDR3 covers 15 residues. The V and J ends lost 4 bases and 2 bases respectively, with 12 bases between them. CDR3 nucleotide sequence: TGTGCCATCAGTGGGGGGGAAAGGACCTACAATGAGCAGTTCTTC. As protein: CAISGGERTYNEQFF.

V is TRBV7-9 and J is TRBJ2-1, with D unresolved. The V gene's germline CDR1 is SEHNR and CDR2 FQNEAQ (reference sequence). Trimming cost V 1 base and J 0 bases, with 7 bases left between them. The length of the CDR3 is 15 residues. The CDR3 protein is CASSLVGDSYNEQFF. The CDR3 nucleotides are TGTGCCAGCAGCTTAGTCGGCGACTCCTACAATGAGCAGTTCTTC.

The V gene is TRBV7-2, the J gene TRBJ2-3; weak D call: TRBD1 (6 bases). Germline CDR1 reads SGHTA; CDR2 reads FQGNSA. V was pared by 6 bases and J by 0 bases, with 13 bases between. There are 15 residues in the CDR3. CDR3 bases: TGTGCCAGCAGATCCGGGACAATTAGCACAGATACGCAGTATTTT. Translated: CASRSGTISTDTQYF.

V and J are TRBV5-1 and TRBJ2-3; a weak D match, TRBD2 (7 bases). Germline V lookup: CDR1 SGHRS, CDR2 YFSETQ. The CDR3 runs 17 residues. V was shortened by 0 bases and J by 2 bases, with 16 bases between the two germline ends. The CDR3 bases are TGCGCCAGCAGCTTGGCCAGGCGGGGGCTTCACACAGATACGCAGTATTTT. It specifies CASSLARRGLHTDTQYF.

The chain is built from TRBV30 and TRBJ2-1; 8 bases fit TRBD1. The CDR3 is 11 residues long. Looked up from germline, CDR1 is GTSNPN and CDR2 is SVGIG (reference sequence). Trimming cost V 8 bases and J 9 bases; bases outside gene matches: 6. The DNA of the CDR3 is TGTGCCCGTAGGGACAGGAGTGAGCAGTTCTTC. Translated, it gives CARRDRSEQFF.

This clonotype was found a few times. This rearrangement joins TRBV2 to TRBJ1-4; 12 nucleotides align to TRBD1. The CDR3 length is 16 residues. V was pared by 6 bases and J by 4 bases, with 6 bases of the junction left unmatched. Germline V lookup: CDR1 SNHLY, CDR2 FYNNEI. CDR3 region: CASRLGTGGGNEKLFF. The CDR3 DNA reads TGTGCCAGCAGACTCGGGACAGGGGGCGGTAATGAAAAACTGTTTTTT.

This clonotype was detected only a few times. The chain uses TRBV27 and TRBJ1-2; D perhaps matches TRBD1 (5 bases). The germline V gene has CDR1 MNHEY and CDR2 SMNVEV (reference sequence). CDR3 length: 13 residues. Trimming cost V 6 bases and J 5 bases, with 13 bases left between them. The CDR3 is CASSPTDSYGYTF. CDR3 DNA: TGTGCCAGCAGCCCAACCGACAGTTATGGCTACACCTTC.

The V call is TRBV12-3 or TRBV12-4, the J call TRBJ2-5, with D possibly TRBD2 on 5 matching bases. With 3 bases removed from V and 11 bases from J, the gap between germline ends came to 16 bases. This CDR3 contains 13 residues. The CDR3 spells CASSLGSIHGQYF. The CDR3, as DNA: TGTGCCAGCAGTTTGGGGAGCATCCATGGGCAGTACTTC.

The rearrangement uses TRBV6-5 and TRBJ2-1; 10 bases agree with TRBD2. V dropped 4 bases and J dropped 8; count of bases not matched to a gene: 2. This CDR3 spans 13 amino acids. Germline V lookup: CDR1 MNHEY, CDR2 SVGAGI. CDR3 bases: TGTGCCAGCAGTTCTCTAGCGGGAGATGAGCAGTTCTTC. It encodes CASSSLAGDEQFF.

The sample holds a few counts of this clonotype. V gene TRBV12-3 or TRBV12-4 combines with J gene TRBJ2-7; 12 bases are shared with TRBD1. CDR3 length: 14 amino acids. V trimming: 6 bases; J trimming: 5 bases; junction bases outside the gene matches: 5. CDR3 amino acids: CASSGDRGLNEQYF. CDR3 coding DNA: TGTGCCAGCAGCGGGGACAGGGGGCTTAACGAGCAGTACTTC.

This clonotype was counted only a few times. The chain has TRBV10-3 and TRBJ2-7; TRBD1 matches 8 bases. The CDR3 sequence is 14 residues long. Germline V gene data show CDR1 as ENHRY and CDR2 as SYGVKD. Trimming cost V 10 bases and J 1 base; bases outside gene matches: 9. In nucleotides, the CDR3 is TGTGCCACGGTCCCGGGACAGGAGTCCTACGAGCAGTACTTC. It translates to CATVPGQESYEQYF.

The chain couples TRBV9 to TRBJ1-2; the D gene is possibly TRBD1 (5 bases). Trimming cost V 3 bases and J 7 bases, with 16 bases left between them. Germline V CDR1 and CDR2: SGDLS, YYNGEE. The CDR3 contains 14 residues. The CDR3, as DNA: TGTGCCAGCAGCGGCGTAGGGCCAGGGTTTGGCTACACCTTC. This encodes CASSGVGPGFGYTF.

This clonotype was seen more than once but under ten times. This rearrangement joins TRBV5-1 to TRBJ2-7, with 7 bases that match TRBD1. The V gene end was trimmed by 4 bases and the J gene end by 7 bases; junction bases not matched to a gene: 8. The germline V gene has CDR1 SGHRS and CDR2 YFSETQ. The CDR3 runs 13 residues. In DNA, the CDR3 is TGCGCCAGCAGCGCGGACAGGACGAGGGAGCAGTACTTC. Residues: CASSADRTREQYF. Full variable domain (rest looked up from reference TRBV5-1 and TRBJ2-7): KAGVTQTPRYLIKTRGQQVTLSCSPISGHRSVSWYQQTPGQGLQFLFEYFSETQRNKGNFPGRFSGRQFSNSRSEMNVSTLELGDSALYLCASSADRTREQYFGPGTRLTVT.